This entry describes one TCR beta chain. Its antigen remains unidentified. A multiplex PCR was run with 60 Vbeta primers and 13 Jbeta primers. The data were produced by immunoSEQ multiplex PCR, yet TCRdb's version contains in-frame clones alone and is incomplete. The data hold about 130,000 clones, with around 72% observed a single time. This sample is part of a study of cytomegalovirus exposure and HLA in healthy donors. Study results and limitations: A later analysis appeared to link common viral pathogens to several of the most significant clusters. A later analysis reportedly found fewer N-insertions in an Asian-associated ancestry cluster than the approximately 700-donor mean.

The origin of this receptor is a man aged 25 to 40 in good health and CMV-seronegative. Material for sequencing was PBMCs.

The CDR3 DNA sequence: TGTGCCAGCAGCTTAATTACAGGGGCGCACTCACCCCTCCACTTT. Translated: CASSLITGAHSPLHF. The chain uses TRBV7-2 and TRBJ1-6; 7 bases agree with TRBD1. Germline values: CDR1 SGHTA, CDR2 FQGNSA. The CDR3 length is 15 residues. V lost 2 bases to trimming and J lost 10 bases; unmatched junction nucleotides: 8.